The sample holds one count of the clone carrying this T cell receptor (beta chain). Its antigen is as yet unknown. The PCR made use of 60 Vbeta and 13 Jbeta primers. TCRdb keeps only in-frame clones here, not all; method: immunoSEQ multiplex PCR. The sample has some 90,000 clones, about two thirds seen once; the top ten hold about 8%. The data were taken from a study of cytomegalovirus exposure and HLA in healthy donors. Study-level information: Earlier work reported 117 million unique TCR beta sequences from about 190 million T cells.

Germline CDR1 is MNHNS and CDR2 is SASEGT. Trimming shortened V by 4 bases and J by 7 bases, and 17 bases separated the two germline ends. The CDR3 length is 14 residues. Notes on the study in general: Clonal expansion, a later analysis showed, was greater in HLA-associated TCR beta chains than in equally common others. A later analysis associated 15,000 to 20,000 TCR beta sequences with HLA alleles at a 0.05 false discovery rate.

The chain joins TRBV6-1 to TRBJ2-7, with a tentative D call TRBD1 (5 bases). Material for sequencing was PBMCs. This clonotype was obtained from a man in his sixties in good health and CMV-seronegative. The CDR3 sequence is CASSGSLGAEEQYF. For the CDR3, the DNA is TGTGCCAGCAGTGGTTCGTTAGGGGCGGAGGAGCAGTACTTC.